This T cell receptor (beta chain) emerged from a study of blood T cell repertoires in COVID-19. Study-wide context: The samples span acute and convalescent COVID-19 from the United States, Italy and Spain.

Original processing methods: Nucleated cell number was recorded as an estimate derived from reference gene primer amplification. The assay was immunoSEQ multiplex PCR, and TCRdb's table has in-frame clones only and misses some. D and trimming come from the DNA, and the V and J calls and clone size come from that table. This sample carries about 250,000 clones, approximately 89% of them seen once, and the ten largest clones take around 6.6%. The V gene end was trimmed by 5 bases and the J gene end by 5 bases; junction bases not matched to a gene: 4. Germline V gives CDR1 SEHNR, CDR2 FQNEAQ (reference sequence). The length of the CDR3 is 14 residues. It was during active infection that Seattle patients were enrolled and then longitudinally followed.

Material: peripheral blood. The rearrangement uses TRBV7-9 and TRBJ1-5; TRBD1 agrees at 9 bases. The TCR sequence derives from a woman between 25 and 40 years old with COVID-19, enrolled during active disease. The CDR3 bases are TGTGCCAGCAGCGGGGACAGGGACCATCAGCCCCAGCATTTT. Amino acids: CASSGDRDHQPQHF.